This section outlines one T cell receptor beta chain sequence together with its context. Its antigen is still unknown. The source of the sample is a study of T cell repertoires in cytomegalovirus infection. Study context: Well-studied HLA-B-restricted CMV epitopes were used in the study alongside recently identified HLA-C-restricted ones. Indications came from public TCR beta signatures; they pointed to CMV infection and to a matching HLA type.

The V end lost 7 bases, the J end lost 14 bases, and 14 bases lay between the germline ends. CDR3 length equals 10 residues. Germline V gives CDR1 MNHEY, CDR2 SVGAGI. Using its own MiXCR run on the reads, TCRdb lists one record per CDR3 protein. The data show about 830,000 distinct CDR3 sequences, approximately 30% seen once. Findings of the study overall: Public TCR beta family frequency separated CMV-and-HLA carriers, including in an independent cohort. Clonotype analysis showed dominance of the ex vivo response by HLA-C-restricted CMV-specific TCR beta clonotypes.

The sequence was obtained from a human donor in good health (CMV status not recorded). Some clones in this sample may be carry-over from other donors' samples. The V gene is TRBV6-5, the J gene TRBJ1-1; unclear D gene. Here the sequenced sample was cultured CD8+ T cells from PBMCs, taken from culture after CMV antigen stimulation. Written as DNA, the CDR3 is TGTGCCAGCACCCCGTTAGCGCTATTCTTT. Translating gives CASTPLALFF.